A selection of T cell receptor beta chains follows, all from one sample in a study of blood T cell repertoires in COVID-19. TCRdb's copy holds only in-frame clones and misses some; the assay was immunoSEQ multiplex PCR. The data contain approximately 20,000 clones, approximately 80% of them seen just once; the ten biggest clones take up 48%. Sequences were obtained from peripheral blood. The receptors originated from a man between 65 and 80 years old with acute or convalescent COVID-19. Each CDR3 is given without its conserved first and last residue. The size entry is marked missing in some rows and otherwise reads once, few, many or a size class.

CDR3	V	J	size
ASNPPGDNEQF	TRBV27	TRBJ2-1	-
ASSQDLGRDTVYT	TRBV3-1/TRBV3-2	TRBJ1-2	-
ASSMTTFSTDTQY	TRBV7-3	TRBJ2-3	-
ASSQQGWTGELF	TRBV3-1/TRBV3-2	TRBJ2-2	-
ASSFPPVKNIQY	TRBV5-8	TRBJ2-4	-
ASSFRTGEAEAF	TRBV5-1	TRBJ1-1	-
ASTAGTSSYGYT	TRBV5-6	TRBJ1-2	-
ASSRDRVRAF	TRBV28	TRBJ1-1	-
ASSQGDRGRRDTQY	TRBV4-2	TRBJ2-3	-
ASSPKDRGTEAF	TRBV13	TRBJ1-1	-
ASSDAGGRGYT	TRBV7-3	TRBJ1-2	-
ASSTNPGGDSPLH	TRBV19	TRBJ1-6	-
ASSRRDSLFMRSPLH	TRBV14	TRBJ1-6	-
ASSLVGENQPQH	TRBV7-2	TRBJ1-5	-
ASSSPGKSGYT	TRBV7-9	TRBJ1-2	-
ASSSPAGSGGADNEQF	TRBV11-3	TRBJ2-1	-
ASSSTGIGTEAF	TRBV7-2	TRBJ1-1	-
ASSQRFTDTQY	TRBV7-2	TRBJ2-3	-
ASSMDRDRVRGYT	TRBV19	TRBJ1-2	-
ASSPGTGGEAF	TRBV18	TRBJ1-1	-
ASSQTGLGGGELF	TRBV4-2	TRBJ2-2	-
ASSLGGLGATNEKLF	TRBV5-4	TRBJ1-4	-
AWGRDRGFREQY	TRBV30	TRBJ2-7	-
VLSRGQGVDSPLH	TRBV30	TRBJ1-6	-
ASSVAKERGYSSYNEQF	TRBV9	TRBJ2-1	-
ASSLGRTSSNTIY	TRBV5-1	TRBJ1-3	-
ASSQGGFGEQY	TRBV7-8	TRBJ2-7	-
AISETQGVGGEKLF	TRBV10-3	TRBJ1-4	-
ASSFGLINEKLF	TRBV7-2	TRBJ1-4	-
ASSLRSGNLH	TRBV27	TRBJ1-6	once
ASSLKFRDDNEKLF	TRBV28	TRBJ1-4	-
ASSSTGYPATNEKLF	TRBV7-9	TRBJ1-4	-
ASSLTAGLRTGELF	TRBV27	TRBJ2-2	once
ASSLAGTSTDTQY	TRBV5-1	TRBJ2-3	-
ASSASRGKRPQH	TRBV5-6	TRBJ1-5	few
ASSLFRASGSSYNEQF	TRBV27	TRBJ2-1	-
ASSFRDSGTDTQY	TRBV6-6	TRBJ2-3	few
ATLHRGAYGYT	TRBV6-5	TRBJ1-2	-